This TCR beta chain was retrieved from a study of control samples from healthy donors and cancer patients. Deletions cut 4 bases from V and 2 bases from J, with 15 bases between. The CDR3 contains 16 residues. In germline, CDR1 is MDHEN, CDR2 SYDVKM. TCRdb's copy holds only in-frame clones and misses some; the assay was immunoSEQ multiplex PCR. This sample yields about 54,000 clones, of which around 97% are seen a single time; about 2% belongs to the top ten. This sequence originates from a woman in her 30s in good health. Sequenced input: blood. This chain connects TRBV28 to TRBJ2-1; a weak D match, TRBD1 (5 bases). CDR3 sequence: CASSSQVPKAYNEQFF. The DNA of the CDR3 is TGTGCCAGCAGTTCACAGGTACCTAAAGCCTACAATGAGCAGTTCTTC.